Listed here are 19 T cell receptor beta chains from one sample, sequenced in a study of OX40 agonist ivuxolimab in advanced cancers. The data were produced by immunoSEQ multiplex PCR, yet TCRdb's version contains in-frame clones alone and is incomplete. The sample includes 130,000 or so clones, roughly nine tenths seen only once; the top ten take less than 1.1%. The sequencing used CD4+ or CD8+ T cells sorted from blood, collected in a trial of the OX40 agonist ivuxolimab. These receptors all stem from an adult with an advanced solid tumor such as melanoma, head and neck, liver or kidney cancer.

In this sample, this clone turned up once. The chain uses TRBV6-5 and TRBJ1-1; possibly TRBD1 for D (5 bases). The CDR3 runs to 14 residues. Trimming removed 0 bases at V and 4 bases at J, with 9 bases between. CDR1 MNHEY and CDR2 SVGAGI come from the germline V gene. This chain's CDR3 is CASSYSGEGTEAFF. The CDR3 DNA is TGTGCCAGCAGTTACTCAGGGGAGGGCACTGAAGCTTTCTTT.

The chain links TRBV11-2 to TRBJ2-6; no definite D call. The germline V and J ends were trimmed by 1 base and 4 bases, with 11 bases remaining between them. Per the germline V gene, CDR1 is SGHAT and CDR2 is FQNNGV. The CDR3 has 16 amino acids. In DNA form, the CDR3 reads TGTGCCAGCAGCTTAGGGGAAAGCTCCGGGGCCAACGTCCTGACTTTC. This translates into CASSLGESSGANVLTF.

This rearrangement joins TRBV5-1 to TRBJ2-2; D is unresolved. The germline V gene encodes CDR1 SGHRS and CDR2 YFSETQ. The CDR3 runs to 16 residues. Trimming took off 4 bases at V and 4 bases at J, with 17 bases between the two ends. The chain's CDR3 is CASSGRKGQTTGELFF. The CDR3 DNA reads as TGCGCCAGCAGCGGAAGGAAGGGCCAGACCACCGGGGAGCTGTTTTTT.

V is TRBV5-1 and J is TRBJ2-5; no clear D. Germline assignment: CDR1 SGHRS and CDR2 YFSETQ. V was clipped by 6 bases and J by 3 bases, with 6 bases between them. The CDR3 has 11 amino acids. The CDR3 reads CASTLEETQYF. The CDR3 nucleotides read TGCGCCAGCACCCTTGAAGAGACCCAGTACTTC.

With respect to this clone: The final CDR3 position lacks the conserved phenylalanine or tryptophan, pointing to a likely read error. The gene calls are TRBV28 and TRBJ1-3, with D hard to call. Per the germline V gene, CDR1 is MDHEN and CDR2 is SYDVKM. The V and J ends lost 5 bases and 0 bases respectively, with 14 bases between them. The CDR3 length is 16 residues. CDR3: CASSRPNPGSGNTIYS. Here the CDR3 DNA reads TGTGCCAGCAGTCGACCAAACCCGGGCTCTGGAAACACCATATATTCT.

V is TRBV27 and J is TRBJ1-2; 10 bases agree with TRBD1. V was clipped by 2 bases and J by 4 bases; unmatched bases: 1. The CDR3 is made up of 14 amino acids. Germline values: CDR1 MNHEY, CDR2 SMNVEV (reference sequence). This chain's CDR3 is CASSLGQGGYGYTF. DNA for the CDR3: TGTGCCAGCAGTTTAGGACAGGGGGGCTATGGCTACACCTTC.

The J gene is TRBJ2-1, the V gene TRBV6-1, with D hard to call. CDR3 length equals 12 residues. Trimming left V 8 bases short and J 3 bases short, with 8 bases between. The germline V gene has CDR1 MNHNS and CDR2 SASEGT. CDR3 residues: CASASDYNEQFF. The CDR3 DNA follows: TGTGCCAGCGCATCCGACTACAATGAGCAGTTCTTC.

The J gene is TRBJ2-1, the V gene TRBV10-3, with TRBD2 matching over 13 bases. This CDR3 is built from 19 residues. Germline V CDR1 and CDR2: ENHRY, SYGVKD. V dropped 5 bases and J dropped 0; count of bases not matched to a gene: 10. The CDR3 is CAISPGTSGTKSSYNEQFF. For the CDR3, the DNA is TGTGCCATCAGTCCCGGGACTAGCGGGACAAAGAGCTCCTACAATGAGCAGTTCTTC.

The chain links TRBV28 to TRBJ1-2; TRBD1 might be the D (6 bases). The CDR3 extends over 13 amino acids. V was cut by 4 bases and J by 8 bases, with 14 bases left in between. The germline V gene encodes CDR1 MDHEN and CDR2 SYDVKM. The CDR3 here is CASSSGQALGYTF. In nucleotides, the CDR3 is TGTGCCAGCAGTTCGGGACAAGCCCTCGGCTACACCTTC.

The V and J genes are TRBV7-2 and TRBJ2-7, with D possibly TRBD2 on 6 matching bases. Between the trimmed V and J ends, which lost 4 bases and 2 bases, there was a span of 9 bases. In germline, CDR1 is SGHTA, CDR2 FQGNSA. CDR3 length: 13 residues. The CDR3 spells CASSSRETYEQYF. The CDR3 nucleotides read TGTGCCAGCAGCTCCCGGGAGACCTACGAGCAGTACTTC.

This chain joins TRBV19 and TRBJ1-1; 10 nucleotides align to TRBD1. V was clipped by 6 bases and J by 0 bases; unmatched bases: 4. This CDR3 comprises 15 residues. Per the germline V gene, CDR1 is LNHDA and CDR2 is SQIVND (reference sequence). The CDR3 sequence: CASRWDRGVNTEAFF. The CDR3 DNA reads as TGTGCCAGTAGATGGGACAGGGGAGTGAACACTGAAGCTTTCTTT.

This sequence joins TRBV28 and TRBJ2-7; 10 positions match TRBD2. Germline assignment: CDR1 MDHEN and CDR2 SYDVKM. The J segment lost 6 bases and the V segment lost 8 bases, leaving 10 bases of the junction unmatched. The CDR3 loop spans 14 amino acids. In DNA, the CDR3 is TGTGCCAGCTTCAAGCGGGAGGGCGTCTCCGAGCAGTACTTC. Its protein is CASFKREGVSEQYF.

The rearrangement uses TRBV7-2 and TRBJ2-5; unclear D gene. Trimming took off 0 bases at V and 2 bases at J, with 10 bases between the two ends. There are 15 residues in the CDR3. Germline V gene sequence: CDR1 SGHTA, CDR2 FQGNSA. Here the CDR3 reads CASSLALQPQETQYF. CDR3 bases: TGTGCCAGCAGCTTAGCGTTACAGCCGCAAGAGACCCAGTACTTC.

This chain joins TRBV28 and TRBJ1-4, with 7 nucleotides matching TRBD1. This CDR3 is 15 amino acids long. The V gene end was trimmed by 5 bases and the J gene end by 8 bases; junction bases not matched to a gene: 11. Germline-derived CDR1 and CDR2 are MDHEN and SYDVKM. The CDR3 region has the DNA TGTGCCAGCAGTGGGGGAGACAGGGCCGGCGAAAAACTGTTTTTT. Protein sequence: CASSGGDRAGEKLFF.

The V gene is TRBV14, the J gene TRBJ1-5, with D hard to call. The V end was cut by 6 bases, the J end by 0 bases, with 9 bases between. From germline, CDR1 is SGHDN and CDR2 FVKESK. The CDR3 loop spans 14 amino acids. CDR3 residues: CASSSTGSNQPQHF. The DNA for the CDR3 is TGTGCCAGCAGTTCAACCGGTAGCAATCAGCCCCAGCATTTT.

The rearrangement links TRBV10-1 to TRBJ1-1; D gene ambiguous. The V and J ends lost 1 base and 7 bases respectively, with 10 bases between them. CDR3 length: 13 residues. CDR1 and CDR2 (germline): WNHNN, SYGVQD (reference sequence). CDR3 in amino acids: CASSEWRRGEAFF. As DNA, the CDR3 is TGCGCCAGCAGTGAGTGGAGGCGAGGTGAAGCTTTCTTT.

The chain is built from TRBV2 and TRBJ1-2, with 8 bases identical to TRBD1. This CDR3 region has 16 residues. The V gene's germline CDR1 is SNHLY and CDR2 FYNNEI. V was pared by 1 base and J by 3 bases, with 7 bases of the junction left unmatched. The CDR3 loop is CASSEGPRTGYYGYTF. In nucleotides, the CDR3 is TGTGCCAGCAGTGAAGGACCCAGGACAGGGTACTATGGCTACACCTTC. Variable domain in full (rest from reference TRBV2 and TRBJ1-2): EPEVTQTPSHQVTQMGQEVILRCVPISNHLYFYWYRQILGQKVEFLVSFYNNEISEKSEIFDDQFSVERPDGSNFTLKIRSTKLEDSAMYFCASSEGPRTGYYGYTFGSGTRLTVV.

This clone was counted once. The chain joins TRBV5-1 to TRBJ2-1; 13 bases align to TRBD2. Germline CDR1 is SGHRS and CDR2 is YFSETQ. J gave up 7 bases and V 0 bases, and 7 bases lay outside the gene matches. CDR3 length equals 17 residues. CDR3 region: CASSLEGLAGLSNEQFF. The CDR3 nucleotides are TGCGCCAGCAGCTTGGAGGGACTAGCGGGATTGTCAAATGAGCAGTTCTTC.

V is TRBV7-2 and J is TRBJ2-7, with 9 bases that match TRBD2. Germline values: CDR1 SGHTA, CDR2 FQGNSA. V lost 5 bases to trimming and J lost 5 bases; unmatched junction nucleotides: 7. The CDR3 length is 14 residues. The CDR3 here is CASSRGLASDEQYF. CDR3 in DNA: TGTGCCAGCAGCCGGGGACTAGCTAGCGACGAGCAGTACTTC.